The 14 T cell receptor beta chains presented below share a single source sample, sequenced in a study of T cells after posttransplantation cyclophosphamide. Cyclophosphamide on days +3 and +4 followed busulfan-fludarabine conditioning and a marrow graft. Sequencing was performed with immunoSEQ multiplex PCR; in TCRdb, only in-frame clones are kept and a portion is missing. This sample has under 50,000 clones, with roughly 91% found just once. The material was PBMCs, obtained roughly 59 days after allogeneic stem cell transplant with posttransplant cyclophosphamide. These receptor sequences come from a male patient aged 55 to 69 who received an allogeneic stem cell transplant from a related donor and was CMV-positive. Part of the T cell pool may stem from the graft donor.

The V and J genes are TRBV5-4 and TRBJ1-1, with D tentatively TRBD1 (5 bases). CDR3 size: 13 residues. Trimming removed 5 bases from V and 1 base from J, with 9 bases in between. CDR1 is SGHNT and CDR2 is YYREEE in the germline V gene (reference sequence). DNA of the CDR3: TGTGCCAGCAGTTTCGACAGGAACACTGAAGCTTTCTTT. It specifies CASSFDRNTEAFF.

This clone was observed a single time. The chain recombines TRBV9 with TRBJ1-1; D ambiguous. V was pared by 0 bases and J by 4 bases, with 10 bases between. CDR1 and CDR2 from the germline V gene are SGDLS and YYNGEE. CDR3 length: 14 residues. The CDR3 region is CASSVVSRGTEAFF. CDR3 nucleotides: TGTGCCAGCAGCGTAGTAAGTCGGGGCACTGAAGCTTTCTTT. The full variable domain, with the rest looked up from reference TRBV9 and TRBJ1-1, is DSGVTQTPKHLITATGQRVTLRCSPRSGDLSVYWYQQSLDQGLQFLIQYYNGEERAKGNILERFSAQQFPDLHSELNLSSLELGDSALYFCASSVVSRGTEAFFGQGTRLTVV.

V usage is TRBV5-1 and J usage is TRBJ1-1, with a tentative D call TRBD1 (5 bases). The CDR3 is made up of 13 amino acids. Germline-derived CDR1 and CDR2 are SGHRS and YFSETQ. The V gene lost 6 bases and the J gene lost 2 bases, with 11 bases spanning the gap. CDR3: CASIGRENTEAFF. The DNA for the CDR3 is TGCGCCAGCATCGGCAGGGAAAACACTGAAGCTTTCTTT.

The rearrangement joins TRBV28 to TRBJ2-3; D is perhaps TRBD2 (5 bases). From germline, CDR1 is MDHEN and CDR2 SYDVKM. The CDR3 is 13 amino acids. V was cut by 9 bases and J by 0 bases, with 10 bases left in between. The CDR3 sequence is CASKRVSTDTQYF. The CDR3 DNA reads TGTGCCAGTAAGAGGGTTAGCACAGATACGCAGTATTTT.

CDR3 sequence (DNA): TGTGCCAGCAGCCTTCTAGCGGGGGGGCTCAACGAGCAGTACTTC. Its translation: CASSLLAGGLNEQYF. The rearrangement links TRBV4-2 to TRBJ2-7; 12 bases map to TRBD2. V trimming: 4 bases; J trimming: 5 bases; junction bases outside the gene matches: 6. CDR1 and CDR2 (germline): LGHNA, YNFKEQ. The CDR3 consists of 15 residues.

The V call is TRBV6-6, the J call TRBJ1-5; D unresolved. CDR1 is MNHNY and CDR2 is SVGAGI in the germline V gene (reference sequence). V lost 2 bases to trimming and J lost 2 bases, with 7 bases between them. There are 14 residues in the CDR3. The CDR3 region is CASSYGSGNQPQHF. The CDR3 DNA sequence: TGTGCCAGCAGTTACGGCAGTGGCAATCAGCCCCAGCATTTT.

This sequence joins TRBV4-1 and TRBJ1-5; 8 bases line up with TRBD1. This CDR3 is 16 amino acids long. Germline V lookup: CDR1 MGHRA, CDR2 YSYEKL. Unmatched junction bases numbered 6, after V lost 1 base and J lost 4 bases. Here the CDR3 reads CASSQAGTGLNQPQHF. In DNA form, the CDR3 reads TGCGCCAGCAGCCAAGCCGGGACAGGTTTGAATCAGCCCCAGCATTTT.

The gene calls are TRBV4-1 and TRBJ1-6, with a possible D match to TRBD1 (5 bases). CDR3 length: 16 residues. Trimming shortened V by 3 bases and J by 7 bases, and 16 bases separated the two germline ends. Per the germline V gene, CDR1 is MGHRA and CDR2 is YSYEKL. The CDR3 DNA is TGCGCCAGCAGCCATGGACAAGGGGCTGGGAATTCACCCCTCCACTTT. It codes for CASSHGQGAGNSPLHF.

The chain combines TRBV6-1 with TRBJ1-4; D is uncertain. Germline lookup yields CDR1 MNHNS and CDR2 SASEGT. Between the trimmed V and J ends, which lost 4 bases and 0 bases, there was a span of 6 bases. This CDR3 region has 14 residues. The chain's CDR3 is CASSGVSTNEKLFF. CDR3 nucleotides: TGTGCCAGCAGTGGAGTATCAACTAATGAAAAACTGTTTTTT.

The chain recombines TRBV18 with TRBJ2-1; 8 nucleotides match TRBD2. There are 16 residues in the CDR3. Per the germline V gene, CDR1 is KGHSH and CDR2 is LQKENI. The V segment lost 3 bases and the J segment 8 bases; nucleotides outside the gene matches: 12. CDR3 sequence: CASSPPGGEIIHEQFF. DNA for the CDR3: TGTGCCAGCTCACCTCCGGGGGGGGAAATTATCCATGAGCAGTTCTTC.

V and J are TRBV7-9 and TRBJ2-7, with D possibly being TRBD2 (6 bases). CDR1 is SEHNR and CDR2 is FQNEAQ in the germline V gene (reference sequence). The length of the CDR3 is 11 residues. Trimming shortened V by 3 bases and J by 7 bases, and 7 bases separated the two germline ends. CDR3: CASSLGREQYF. The CDR3 coding sequence is TGTGCCAGCAGCTTGGGGAGGGAGCAGTACTTC.

The chain links TRBV5-1 to TRBJ1-2, with TRBD1 as a possible D gene (5 bases). Trimming took off 0 bases at V and 0 bases at J, with 12 bases between the two ends. There are 16 residues in the CDR3. Germline V gene lookup returns CDR1 SGHRS and CDR2 YFSETQ. CDR3 loop: CASSLEGAGPNYGYTF. The CDR3 nucleotides read TGCGCCAGCAGCTTGGAAGGGGCAGGGCCTAACTATGGCTACACCTTC.

The chain uses TRBV5-1 and TRBJ1-1; D perhaps matches TRBD1 (6 bases). Per germline, CDR1 SGHRS and CDR2 YFSETQ. CDR3 length: 16 amino acids. V gave up 1 base and J gave up 4 bases, with 17 bases separating them. The CDR3, as DNA: TGCGCCAGCAGCTTGTCCCTTTGGAAGGGGGTCACTGAAGCTTTCTTT. It encodes CASSLSLWKGVTEAFF.

The chain couples TRBV5-1 to TRBJ1-1; D remains unclear. CDR3 size: 13 residues. Germline V gene sequence: CDR1 SGHRS, CDR2 YFSETQ. With 2 bases removed from V and 1 base from J, the gap between germline ends came to 6 bases. CDR3 bases: TGCGCCAGCAGCTTCGAGGAGAACACTGAAGCTTTCTTT. This sequence encodes CASSFEENTEAFF.